The 24 T cell receptor beta chains below were found in one sample sequenced in a study of tumor and adjacent non-tumor tissue in lung cancer. The library came from three nested PCR rounds adapted from ARM-PCR protocols. TCRdb used MiXCR to reprocess the multiplex PCR reads, holding one entry per CDR3 protein. The repertoire includes about 90,000 distinct CDR3 sequences, 76% of them detected once, and roughly 22% sits in the top ten. This sample's RNA came from whole unsorted tissue. More than 3 cm separated this lung sample from the edge of the tumor. Specimen: distant non-tumor lung tissue. Source of these receptors: a woman between 50 and 59 years old with non-small cell lung cancer.

Turning to this clonotype: The final CDR3 position lacks the conserved phenylalanine or tryptophan, pointing to a likely read error. The chain links TRBV6-5 to TRBJ1-2, with D uncertain. The V and J ends lost 10 bases and 2 bases respectively, with 8 bases between them. The germline V gene has CDR1 MNHEY and CDR2 SVGAGI. This CDR3 is 11 amino acids long. The CDR3: CAILGNYGYTL. Here the CDR3 DNA reads TGTGCCATACTCGGGAACTATGGCTACACCCTC.

Regarding this clonotype: This may stem from a read error, because a much larger clone lies one nucleotide away. CDR3 loop: CASSDSEDTGELFF. CDR3 nucleotide sequence: TGTGCCAGCAGTGACTCGGAGGATACCGGGGAGCTGTTTTTT. This chain connects TRBV6-4 to TRBJ2-2; possible D gene TRBD2, 5 bases. Trimming removed 0 bases at V and 5 bases at J, with 7 bases between. The CDR3 totals 14 residues. The germline CDR1 and CDR2 sequences are MRHNA and SNTAGT.

With regard to this clonotype: This probably arose from a read error, given a far larger clone one base away. V usage is TRBV20-1 and J usage is TRBJ2-7; 7 bases agree with TRBD1. The CDR3 is made up of 11 amino acids. The junction had 3 bases not matched to a gene; V was cut back by 7 bases and J by 3 bases. Germline V gene sequence: CDR1 DFQATT, CDR2 SNEGSKA (reference sequence). CDR3 loop: CSVGDSYEQYF. Here the CDR3 DNA reads TGCAGTGTGGGGGACAGCTACGAGCAGTACTTC.

About this clonotype itself: The conserved closing phenylalanine or tryptophan is absent in this CDR3, likely reflecting a read error. The chain links TRBV20-1 to TRBJ2-2; unclear D gene. Germline values: CDR1 DFQATT, CDR2 SNEGSKA (reference sequence). V lost 0 bases and J lost 5, with 4 bases in between. There are 12 residues in the CDR3. The CDR3 here is CSARDNTGELFI. In DNA, the CDR3 is TGCAGTGCTAGAGATAATACCGGGGAGCTGTTTATT.

This clonotype is termed large. CDR3 residues: CASSLESSGNHEQFF. The CDR3 nucleotides are TGTGCCAGCAGCTTAGAATCTAGCGGGAATCATGAGCAGTTCTTC. V is TRBV11-2 and J is TRBJ2-1; 9 bases fit TRBD2. V gave up 0 bases and J gave up 8 bases; unmatched junction bases: 5. Germline V gene lookup returns CDR1 SGHAT and CDR2 FQNNGV. The CDR3 is 15 residues long.

This clonotype was recorded at least ten times. This chain links TRBV11-2 with TRBJ2-5, with D possibly TRBD2 on 6 matching bases. The germline V and J ends were trimmed by 5 bases and 2 bases, with 15 bases remaining between them. Germline CDR1 and CDR2: SGHAT and FQNNGV. The CDR3 runs 15 residues. This CDR3 is CASSPRVAEQETQYF. The CDR3 coding sequence is TGTGCCAGCAGCCCCCGAGTAGCGGAGCAAGAGACCCAGTACTTC.

CDR3 region: CSAVESGDEQYF. The CDR3 DNA sequence: TGCAGCGCTGTGGAGTCGGGAGACGAGCAGTACTTC. This chain joins TRBV29-1 and TRBJ2-7, with TRBD2 as a possible D gene (6 bases). V was cut by 7 bases and J by 5 bases, with 15 bases left in between. CDR3 length: 12 amino acids. Germline CDR1 is SQVTM and CDR2 is ANQGSEA.

In regard to this clonotype: One end of the junction varies from germline; a read error may be responsible. The chain joins TRBV11-2 to TRBJ1-2, with D unclear. This CDR3 contains 15 residues. Germline V gene data show CDR1 as SGHAT and CDR2 as FQNNGV. The CDR3 sequence: CASILEGAGNYGYTF. The CDR3 DNA reads as TGTGCCAGCATCTTAGAGGGAGCTGGGAATTATGGCTACACCTTC.

The rearrangement uses TRBV7-8 and TRBJ1-2; 8 nucleotides align to TRBD1. CDR1 is SGHVS and CDR2 is FQNEAQ in the germline V gene. CDR3 size: 15 residues. The junction had 10 bases not matched to a gene; V was cut back by 9 bases and J by 1 base. The CDR3 region is CASSPRTGINYGYTF. The CDR3 coding sequence is TGTGCCAGTAGCCCAAGGACAGGGATTAACTATGGCTACACCTTC.

This clonotype was seen many times. The chain carries TRBV5-1 and TRBJ2-1, with D unresolved. CDR1 is SGHRS, CDR2 YFSETQ, per germline. The CDR3 has 19 amino acids. Trimming took 4 bases from V and 7 from J, leaving 30 bases between them. The DNA of the CDR3 is TGCGCCAGCAGCCAATCCACGGGTAGCTCAGCCGTGAAAGGTAATGAGCAGTTCTTC. The encoded protein is CASSQSTGSSAVKGNEQFF. The whole variable domain, filled in from reference TRBV5-1 and TRBJ2-1, reads KAGVTQTPRYLIKTRGQQVTLSCSPISGHRSVSWYQQTPGQGLQFLFEYFSETQRNKGNFPGRFSGRQFSNSRSEMNVSTLELGDSALYLCASSQSTGSSAVKGNEQFFGPGTRLTVL.

Notes on this clonotype: The CDR3 carries no conserved terminal phenylalanine or tryptophan, so it likely arises from a read error. DNA of the CDR3: TGTGCCAGCAGACGAGGGACAGGGGGCTTTCAGTCCCAGCATTCT. Translating it yields CASRRGTGGFQSQHS. The V and J genes are TRBV6-5 and TRBJ1-5; 12 nucleotides match TRBD1. CDR3 length: 15 residues. CDR1 and CDR2 from the germline V gene are MNHEY and SVGAGI.

Comments on this clonotype: Just one base apart from a much larger clone, this may be a read error. This chain links TRBV14 with TRBJ2-1; 14 bases are shared with TRBD2. V was pared by 6 bases and J by 6 bases, with 13 bases of the junction left unmatched. The CDR3 runs to 18 residues. Germline-derived CDR1 and CDR2 are SGHDN and FVKESK. Written as DNA, the CDR3 is TGTGCCAGCAGACATCGTCCGGGACTAGCGGGAGATGGCAATGAGCAGTTCTTC. Translation gives CASRHRPGLAGDGNEQFF. The complete variable domain, with remaining parts taken from reference TRBV14 and TRBJ2-1, reads EAGVTQFPSHSVIEKGQTVTLRCDPISGHDNLYWYRRVMGKEIKFLLHFVKESKQDESGMPNNRFLAERTGGTYSTLKVQPAELEDSGVYFCASRHRPGLAGDGNEQFFGPGTRLTVL.

As concerns this clonotype: One end of the junction does not line up with germline, which may come from a read error. The genes are TRBV6-6 and TRBJ2-3; D unresolved. In germline, CDR1 is MNHNY, CDR2 SVGAGI (reference sequence). The CDR3 is made up of 12 amino acids. CDR3 nucleotides: TGTGCCAGCAGTCACGTTCTGGATACGCAATATTTT. Translation: CASSHVLDTQYF.

The table lists this clonotype with a few counts. A much larger clonotype is one base distant, so this may be a read error. This chain links TRBV12-3 or TRBV12-4 with TRBJ2-1, with 11 bases lining up with TRBD2. V lost 6 bases, J lost 4 bases, and 20 bases stayed unmatched. This CDR3 is 20 amino acids long. This chain's CDR3 is CASRFQVGFGTSGDYNEQFF. CDR3 in DNA: TGTGCCAGCAGATTCCAAGTGGGCTTTGGGACTAGCGGAGATTACAATGAGCAGTTCTTC.

This clonotype was detected once. As the CDR3 is not closed by the conserved phenylalanine or tryptophan, this likely results from a read error. The gene calls are TRBV30 and TRBJ2-2; a weak D match, TRBD2 (5 bases). Germline V lookup: CDR1 GTSNPN, CDR2 SVGIG (reference sequence). There are 15 residues in the CDR3. The CDR3 DNA sequence: TGTGCCTGGAGTGTAGCGAACACTCACACCGGGGTGCTGTTTGTT. Protein product: CAWSVANTHTGVLFV.

The chain is built from TRBV4-1 and TRBJ2-2; D might be TRBD2 (5 bases). Per germline, CDR1 MGHRA and CDR2 YSYEKL. This CDR3 spans 12 amino acids. V lost 6 bases, J lost 7 bases, and 9 bases lay in between. This CDR3 is CASREADGELFF. The CDR3 coding sequence is TGCGCCAGCAGGGAGGCTGACGGGGAGCTGTTTTTT.

This clonotype was detected only a few times. A much bigger clone sits one base away, suggesting this may be a read error. The CDR3 DNA sequence: TGTGCCAGCACCTCAGGGACAGGGGTGAACACTGAAGCTTTCTTT. Its translation is CASTSGTGVNTEAFF. The chain is built from TRBV7-9 and TRBJ1-1; 10 bases are a match to TRBD1. The CDR3 consists of 15 residues. V lost 7 bases to trimming and J lost 0 bases; unmatched junction nucleotides: 5. Per the germline V gene, CDR1 is SEHNR and CDR2 is FQNEAQ (reference sequence).

This clonotype was observed once. A read error may be the cause here, since a much bigger clone is one base away. This rearrangement joins TRBV10-3 to TRBJ2-3, with TRBD2 as a possible D gene (5 bases). CDR1 and CDR2 from the germline V gene are ENHRY and SYGVKD. The CDR3 has 14 amino acids. The CDR3 DNA follows: TGTGCCATCAAAAACACAGCTAGCACAGATACGCTGTATTTT. Translating gives CAIKNTASTDTLYF.

The chain joins TRBV9 to TRBJ2-5; D perhaps matches TRBD2 (6 bases). Trimming took off 0 bases at V and 1 base at J, with 10 bases between the two ends. The CDR3 is 15 amino acids. CDR1 SGDLS and CDR2 YYNGEE come from the germline V gene. In nucleotides, the CDR3 is TGTGCCAGCAGCGTAGGGGAGGCGGGCCAAGAGACCCAGTACTTC. Its protein product is CASSVGEAGQETQYF.

To note about this clonotype: The junction shows a germline mismatch at one end, possibly a read error. The CDR3 DNA sequence: TGTGCCAGCAGCCTCAGTCGTTCTGGGGCCAACGTCGTGACTTTC. Protein product: CASSLSRSGANVVTF. The V gene is TRBV4-2, the J gene TRBJ2-6; the D gene is possibly TRBD1 (5 bases). The CDR3 covers 15 residues. The V gene's germline CDR1 is LGHNA and CDR2 YNFKEQ.

This clonotype was counted a single time. The rearrangement links TRBV12-5 to TRBJ2-7; 9 positions match TRBD1. The CDR3 has 15 residues. The germline V gene encodes CDR1 LGHNT and CDR2 FRNRAP. CDR3 sequence (DNA): TGTGTTAGTGGTCCCAGGACAGGGGAACCCTACGAGCAGTACGTC. Protein product: CVSGPRTGEPYEQYV.

About this clonotype itself: This CDR3 fails to terminate in the conserved phenylalanine or tryptophan, so it likely reflects a read error. The rearrangement uses TRBV19 and TRBJ2-4, with D possibly being TRBD1 or TRBD2 (6 bases each). Germline loops: CDR1 LNHDA, CDR2 SQIVND (reference sequence). CDR3 length equals 16 residues. The DNA of the CDR3 is TGCGCCAGTAGTATATCGGGGGCTATGACCAAAAACATTCAGTACCTC. This gives the protein CASSISGAMTKNIQYL.

To note about this clonotype: At one of its ends the junction is not consistent with the germline gene, which may arise from a read error. The rearrangement uses TRBV6-1 and TRBJ1-6; D ambiguous. The germline V gene has CDR1 MNHNS and CDR2 SASEGT. The CDR3 is 13 amino acids. This chain's CDR3 is CTSTLTENSPIHF. In DNA form, the CDR3 reads TGTACCAGCACTCTGACCGAGAATTCACCCATCCACTTT.

Comments on this clonotype: A much larger clone is a single base away; this may be a read error. The chain links TRBV28 to TRBJ2-7; D tentatively reads TRBD1 or TRBD2 (5 bases each). CDR3 length: 13 residues. CDR1 is MDHEN, CDR2 SYDVKM, per germline. The CDR3 DNA follows: TGTGCCAGCACCCTTGGGTCTGGGGGTGAGCATTACTTC. The encoded protein is CASTLGSGGEHYF.